This T cell receptor beta chain emerged from a study of blood T cell repertoires in COVID-19. Whole-study context: Acute and convalescent COVID-19 samples came from the United States, Italy and Spain. T cells, B-cell-depleted T cells, or PBMCs provided the cDNA or gDNA that served as material.

Per the original data handling: Reference gene primer amplification gave estimated nucleated cell counts. Assay used: immunoSEQ multiplex PCR; TCRdb lists only in-frame clones, some missing. The V and J calls and clone size come from that table; D and trimming were worked out from the DNA. Among around 400,000 clones listed, about 87% were seen once. This clone was counted only a few times. Seattle cases were enrolled at active infection and followed longitudinally. Germline assignment: CDR1 SEHNR and CDR2 FQNEAQ (reference sequence). The germline V and J ends were trimmed by 2 bases and 5 bases, with 15 bases remaining between them. CDR3 size: 15 residues.

The sequenced sample consisted of peripheral blood. This sequence originates from an older woman with COVID-19, enrolled during active disease. The gene calls are TRBV7-9 and TRBJ2-5, with D possibly matching TRBD1 (5 bases). CDR3 protein: CASSLMSGKVETQYF. Here the CDR3 DNA reads TGTGCCAGCAGCTTAATGTCAGGGAAGGTGGAGACCCAGTACTTC.